This entry features one T cell receptor (beta chain) sequence. Its antigen target is currently unknown. Base qualities are not recorded, but no much larger clone differs from it by a single base. The data belong to a study of CD4 T cells in relation to SARS-CoV-2 and coronaviruses (dated by TCRdb to the early 2020s). Notes on the research overall: In the ViraFEST assay, PBMCs were grown with antigen for 9 to 10 days, and TCR beta CDR3s were then sequenced to identify antigen-specific clonal expansions. An HIV-1 Nef peptide pool or a culture without peptide was used as the negative reference condition. Shared crossreactive spike epitopes were mapped to their HLA restriction using patient-derived lymphoblastoid cell lines. The study assessed, at the TCR clonotype level, memory CD4+ T cell crossreactivity between SARS-CoV-2 and common cold coronavirus spike proteins. The Adaptive Biotechnologies TCR-sequencing kit was used to sequence samples from a few pre-COVID donors and the naive versus memory experiments, whereas other data were Illumina-based. Expansion assays from other donors in the study were sequenced with a different, Illumina-based TCR-beta assay.

CD4+ T cells from unexposed donors were collected before the COVID-19 pandemic (2011-2018). After less than 13 days of culture, CD4+ T cells were isolated with the EasySep CD4+ T cell isolation kit. Unexposed donor CD4+ T cells were tested for reactivity to SARS-CoV-2 S and N and four common cold coronavirus spike pools, as cell number allowed. PBMCs were cultured at roughly 2.2 million per well in IMDM supplemented with around 5% human AB serum and approximately 9.8 IU/ml IL-2. Half of the culture medium was replaced with fresh IL-2-containing medium on days 3 and 7. Triplicate replicate wells were generally used for each peptide culture condition. The leukapheresis product for the unexposed donors was obtained through commercial purchase. Ficoll-Paque PLUS gradient centrifugation was used to isolate PBMCs from leukapheresis product or whole blood. The PBMCs went either fresh into the expansion assay or into cryopreservation at -140 degrees C. The QIAamp Micro DNA Kit was used to extract genomic DNA from the CD4+ T cells.

Overall study outcomes, separate from this receptor: Pre-pandemic and post-infection samples were not both contributed by any donor, so tracing of the source of pre-existing responses was limited. In roughly 60% of donors, memory CD4+ clonotypes turned up that crossrecognized SARS-CoV-2 and at least one common cold coronavirus spike. Small numbers of patients and of tested TCRs were a limitation of the study. Crossreactive clones showed significantly weaker SARS-CoV-2-driven expansion than monoreactive clones, consistent with antigenic imprinting. Crossreactivity analysis was centred on spike protein, so crossreactivity against other viral proteins was not assessed.

Libraries were constructed by the immunoSEQ multiplex PCR assay. On the study's bioinformatics: During preprocessing, nonproductive sequences were removed, along with CDR3s that did not begin with C, did not end with F or W, or were shorter than 7 amino acids. The MANAFEST web app was used to call antigen-specific clonotypes on the basis of expansion compared with the reference and with other culture wells. A clone was considered positive if significant expansion relative to the reference culture was observed in 2 of 3 replicate wells at an FDR below 0.05. To be called positive, a clone also had to show significant expansion compared with every other tandem well and an odds ratio greater than 5. CDR3 homology was measured as pairwise Levenshtein distance, computed with the stringdist R package after trimming three terminal residues from each end. TCRdb obtained this table from immuneACCESS and retained in-frame rearrangements with V and J assigned. These tables miss some clones; where compared with another copy, unresolved V genes account for less than half of the shortfall, and the remainder is unexplained. V, J and clone size were drawn from that table, and D and trimming were deduced from the DNA. This sample has approximately 19,000 clones in its table, and roughly 76% of those were observed once. The ten largest clones take up approximately 16% of the sample.

For CDR1 and CDR2, the germline V gene (reference sequence) lists SEHNR and FQNEAQ. The CDR3 starts with the cysteine, ends with the phenylalanine, and has 13 residues. Only the CDR3 region is kept as DNA, spanning 39 bases read in frame from base 1. V gives up 3 bases and J gives up 4 bases, and the segment between their germline ends measures 9 bases. The chain is encoded by TRBV7-9 joined to TRBJ2-5; there is no confident call for the D gene. Source material: CD4+ T cells from PBMCs, cultured in vitro. The TCR was taken from a human donor in good health. The CDR3: CASSFELSETQYF. The nucleotide sequence is given as TGTGCCAGCAGCTTCGAGTTATCAGAGACCCAGTACTTC.